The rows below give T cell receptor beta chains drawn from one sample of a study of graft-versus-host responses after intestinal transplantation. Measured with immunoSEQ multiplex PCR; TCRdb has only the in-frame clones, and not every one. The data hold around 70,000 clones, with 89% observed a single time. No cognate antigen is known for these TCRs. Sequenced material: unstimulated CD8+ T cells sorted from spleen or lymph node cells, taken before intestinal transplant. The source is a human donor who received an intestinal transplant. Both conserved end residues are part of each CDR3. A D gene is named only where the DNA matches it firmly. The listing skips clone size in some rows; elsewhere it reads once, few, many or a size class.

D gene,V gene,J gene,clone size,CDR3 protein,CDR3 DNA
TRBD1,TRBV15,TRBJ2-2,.,CATSRYPRDSSSITNTGELFF,TGTGCCACCAGCAGGTACCCTAGGGACAGTTCCTCAATAACGAACACCGGGGAGCTGTTTTTT
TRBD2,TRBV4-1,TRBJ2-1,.,CASSQRGTSGLYNEQFF,TGCGCCAGCAGCCAAAGGGGGACTAGCGGTCTATACAATGAGCAGTTCTTC
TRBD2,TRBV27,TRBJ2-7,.,CASSYLGAGDVNEQYF,TGTGCCAGCAGCTACCTCGGGGCGGGAGACGTCAACGAGCAGTACTTC
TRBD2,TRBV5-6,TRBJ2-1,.,CASSLPRGGRDEQFF,TGTGCCAGCAGCTTGCCCCGGGGAGGGCGCGATGAGCAGTTCTTC
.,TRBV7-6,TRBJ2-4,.,CASSLGTSSKNIQYF,TGTGCCAGCAGCCTGGGGACTTCCTCCAAAAACATTCAGTACTTC
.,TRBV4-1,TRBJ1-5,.,CASSQGTASNQPQHF,TGCGCCAGCAGCCAAGGGACAGCCAGCAATCAGCCCCAGCATTTT
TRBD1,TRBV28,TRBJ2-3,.,CASSLPDRSVTDTQYF,TGTGCCAGCAGTTTACCGGACAGGTCCGTCACAGATACGCAGTATTTT
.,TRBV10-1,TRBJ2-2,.,CASRQGPNTGELFF,TGCGCCAGCAGACAGGGTCCGAACACCGGGGAGCTGTTTTTT
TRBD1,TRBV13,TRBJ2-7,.,CASSSDRAEQYF,TGTGCCAGCAGCTCGGACAGGGCCGAGCAGTACTTC
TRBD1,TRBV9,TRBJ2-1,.,CASSVPRQGEGPDEQFF,TGTGCCAGCAGCGTACCCCGACAGGGGGAAGGACCGGATGAGCAGTTCTTC
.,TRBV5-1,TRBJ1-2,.,CASSFMHGAVRRRSYGYTF,TGCGCCAGCAGCTTTATGCATGGGGCAGTCCGTCGGCGAAGCTATGGCTACACCTTC
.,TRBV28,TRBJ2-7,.,CASSRGAREQYF,TGTGCCAGCAGTCGCGGGGCTCGGGAGCAGTACTTC
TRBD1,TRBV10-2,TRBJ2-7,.,CASSLTGAVGEQYF,TGCGCCAGCAGTCTGACAGGGGCCGTGGGCGAGCAGTACTTC
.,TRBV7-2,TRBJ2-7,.,CASSWYGTWGSEQYF,TGTGCCAGCAGCTGGTATGGGACTTGGGGATCCGAGCAGTACTTC
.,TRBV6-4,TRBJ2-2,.,CASSDSPNTGELFF,TGTGCCAGCAGTGACTCTCCAAACACCGGGGAGCTGTTTTTT
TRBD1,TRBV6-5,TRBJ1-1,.,CASSADRGGTEAFF,TGTGCCAGCAGTGCGGACAGGGGGGGGACTGAAGCTTTCTTT
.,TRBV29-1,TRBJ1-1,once,CSVDLNSMNTEAFF,TGCAGCGTTGATTTGAACAGTATGAACACTGAAGCTTTCTTT
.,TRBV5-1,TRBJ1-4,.,CASSGRGGVEKLFF,TGCGCCAGCAGCGGGCGGGGAGGGGTCGAAAAACTGTTTTTT
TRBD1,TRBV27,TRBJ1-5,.,CASSLKSWTGGYSNQPQHF,TGTGCCAGCAGTTTGAAATCATGGACAGGGGGCTATAGCAATCAGCCCCAGCATTTT
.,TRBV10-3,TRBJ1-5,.,CAISAGSNQPQHF,TGTGCCATCAGCGCAGGGAGCAATCAGCCCCAGCATTTT
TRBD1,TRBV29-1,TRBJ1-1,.,CSVTGGTEAFF,TGCAGCGTTACAGGGGGCACTGAAGCTTTCTTT
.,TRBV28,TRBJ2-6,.,CASSSGAGANVLTF,TGTGCCAGCAGTTCAGGGGCTGGGGCCAACGTCCTGACTTTC
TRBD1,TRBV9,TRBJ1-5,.,CASSGQGKFDQPQHF,TGTGCCAGCAGCGGACAGGGGAAGTTTGATCAGCCCCAGCATTTT
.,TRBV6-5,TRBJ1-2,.,CASSLNQGPDGYTF,TGTGCCAGCAGTCTCAATCAGGGGCCTGATGGCTACACCTTC
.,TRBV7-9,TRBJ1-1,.,CASSLLGSEAFF,TGTGCCAGCAGCTTACTTGGCTCTGAAGCTTTCTTT
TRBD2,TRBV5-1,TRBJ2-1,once,CASGALAGFEQFF,TGCGCCAGCGGGGCCCTAGCGGGCTTTGAGCAGTTCTTC
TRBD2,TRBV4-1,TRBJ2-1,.,CASSQVLAGGPYNEQFF,TGCGCCAGCAGCCAAGTCCTGGCGGGAGGACCATACAATGAGCAGTTCTTC
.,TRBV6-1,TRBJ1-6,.,CASSEVSVSGGLTNSPLHF,TGTGCCAGCAGTGAAGTCTCGGTTTCCGGGGGACTGACTAATTCACCCCTCCACTTT
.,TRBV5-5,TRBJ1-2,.,CASSLTGSSYGYTF,TGTGCCAGCAGCTTGACGGGGTCTAGCTATGGCTACACCTTC
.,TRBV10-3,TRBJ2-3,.,CAISGSFGRHTNTQYF,TGTGCCATCAGTGGCTCTTTCGGGAGACACACAAATACGCAGTATTTT
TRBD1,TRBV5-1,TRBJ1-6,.,CASRQGQGGSPLHF,TGCGCCAGCAGACAGGGACAGGGGGGATCACCCCTCCACTTT
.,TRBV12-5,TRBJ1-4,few,CASGLHNEKLFF,TGTGCTAGTGGTTTACATAATGAAAAACTGTTTTTT
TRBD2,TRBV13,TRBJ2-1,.,CASSFMASGGVSYNEQFF,TGTGCCAGCAGCTTTATGGCTAGCGGGGGGGTCTCCTACAATGAGCAGTTCTTC
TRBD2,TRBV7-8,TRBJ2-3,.,CASSLLLGGTDTQYF,TGTGCCAGCAGCTTATTGTTGGGGGGGACAGATACGCAGTATTTT
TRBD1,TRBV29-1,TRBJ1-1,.,CSVPPWTGNGEAFF,TGCAGCGTCCCCCCCTGGACAGGGAACGGTGAAGCTTTCTTT
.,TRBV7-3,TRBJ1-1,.,CASSLTPGERYEAFF,TGTGCCAGCAGCTTAACGCCAGGGGAAAGATATGAAGCTTTCTTT
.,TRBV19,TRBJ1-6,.,CASSRGGSYNSPLHF,TGTGCCAGTAGTAGGGGCGGCTCCTATAATTCACCCCTCCACTTT
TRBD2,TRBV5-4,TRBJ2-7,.,CASSFGSGSKSYEQYF,TGTGCCAGCAGCTTCGGCAGCGGGAGTAAGTCCTACGAGCAGTACTTC
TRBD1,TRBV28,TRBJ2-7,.,CASSFKYRGLYEQYF,TGTGCCAGCAGTTTCAAGTACAGGGGGCTCTACGAGCAGTACTTC
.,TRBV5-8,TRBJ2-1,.,CASSLDGGSLLNEQFF,TGTGCCAGCAGCTTGGACGGGGGTAGCCTCCTTAATGAGCAGTTCTTC
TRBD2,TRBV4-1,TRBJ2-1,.,CASSQHSPGTTNNEQFF,TGCGCCAGCAGCCAACACTCCCCCGGGACTACAAACAATGAGCAGTTCTTC
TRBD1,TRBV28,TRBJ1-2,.,CASSFTGEVDYGYTF,TGTGCCAGCAGTTTCACAGGGGAGGTTGACTATGGCTACACCTTC
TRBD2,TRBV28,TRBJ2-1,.,CASSLLERGGPSNEQFF,TGTGCCAGCAGTTTACTGGAAAGGGGAGGGCCAAGCAATGAGCAGTTCTTC
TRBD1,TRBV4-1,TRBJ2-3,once,CASSGQGMTDTQYF,TGCGCCAGCAGCGGACAGGGTATGACGGATACGCAGTATTTT
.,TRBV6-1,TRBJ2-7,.,CASSESGSYEQYF,TGTGCCAGCAGTGAATCGGGAAGCTACGAGCAGTACTTC
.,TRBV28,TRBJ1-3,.,CASSGVGATINTIYF,TGTGCCAGCAGTGGCGTGGGGGCTACCATTAACACCATATATTTT
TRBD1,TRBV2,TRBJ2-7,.,CASSGDRLNEQYF,TGTGCCAGCAGCGGGGACAGGTTGAACGAGCAGTACTTC
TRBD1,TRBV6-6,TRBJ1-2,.,CASSAVTGGNYGYTF,TGTGCCAGCAGTGCCGTCACAGGGGGTAACTATGGCTACACCTTC
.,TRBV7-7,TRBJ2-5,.,CASSLVLGSWETQYF,TGTGCTAGCAGCTTAGTTCTCGGGTCTTGGGAGACCCAGTACTTC
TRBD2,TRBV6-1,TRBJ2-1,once,CASSGRGGLLWNEQFF,TGTGCCAGCAGTGGCCGGGGGGGCCTTCTTTGGAATGAGCAGTTCTTC
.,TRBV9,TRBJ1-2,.,CASSGGLDGYTF,TGTGCCAGCAGCGGAGGGCTGGATGGCTACACCTTC
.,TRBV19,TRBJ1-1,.,CASSPGQGLMNTEAFF,TGTGCCAGTAGCCCAGGGCAGGGCCTCATGAACACTGAAGCTTTCTTT
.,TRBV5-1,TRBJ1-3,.,CASSLLGGTGNTIYF,TGCGCCAGCAGCTTGTTGGGGGGAACTGGAAACACCATATATTTT